This TCR beta chain originates from a study of OX40 agonist ivuxolimab in advanced cancers. A history of autoimmune disease or systemic immunosuppression excluded patients. Germline loops: CDR1 SNHLY, CDR2 FYNNEI. The CDR3 is 18 amino acids. V was shortened by 7 bases and J by 0 bases, with 24 bases between the two germline ends. Assay used: immunoSEQ multiplex PCR; TCRdb lists only in-frame clones, some missing. This sample yields about 40,000 clones, of which about 92% are seen a single time; approximately 9.6% belongs to the top ten. This sequence originates from an adult with an advanced solid tumor such as melanoma, head and neck, liver or kidney cancer. The V call is TRBV2, the J call TRBJ1-1; TRBD1 is a possible D gene (6 bases). Material: CD4+ or CD8+ T cells sorted from blood, obtained in a trial of the OX40 agonist ivuxolimab. The CDR3 spells CASTIPDGTPFMNTEAFF. CDR3 DNA: TGTGCCAGCACCATCCCCGACGGGACACCCTTTATGAACACTGAAGCTTTCTTT.